Below, 18 T cell receptor beta chains from the same sample are listed, as sequenced in a study of cytomegalovirus exposure and HLA in healthy donors. The PCR ran on 60 Vbeta and 13 Jbeta primers. Profiling relied on immunoSEQ multiplex PCR, and the TCRdb table lists in-frame clones only, not all of them. The data contain approximately 170,000 clones, around 78% of them seen just once; the ten biggest clones take up around 1%. Material: PBMCs. The receptors originated from a woman in her thirties or forties in good health and CMV-seronegative.

The table lists this clone with a few counts. This chain joins TRBV5-8 and TRBJ1-3, with a tentative D call TRBD1 (5 bases). In germline, CDR1 is SGHTS, CDR2 YDEGEE. Trimming pared 4 bases from V and 0 bases from J, leaving 14 bases between. CDR3 length equals 16 residues. Here the CDR3 reads CASSPIDSVSGNTIYF. The DNA for the CDR3 is TGTGCCAGCAGCCCTATCGACAGCGTCTCTGGAAACACCATATATTTT. The full variable domain, in which reference TRBV5-8 and TRBJ1-3 provide the parts outside the CDR3, is EAGVTQSPTHLIKTRGQQATLRCSPISGHTSVYWYQQALGLGLQFLLWYDEGEERNRGNFPPRFSGRQFPNYSSELNVNALELEDSALYLCASSPIDSVSGNTIYFGEGSWLTVV.

The chain couples TRBV6-5 to TRBJ2-6; 8 nucleotides agree with TRBD1. The V segment lost 4 bases and the J segment 2 bases; nucleotides outside the gene matches: 4. The CDR3 loop spans 16 amino acids. Germline V gives CDR1 MNHEY, CDR2 SVGAGI. CDR3 bases: TGTGCCAGCAGTTCCTCGACAGGGGCTGGGGCCAACGTCCTGACTTTC. This gives the protein CASSSSTGAGANVLTF.

The CDR3 here is CASSLLTASMNTEAFF. The CDR3 region has the DNA TGCGCCAGCAGCCTATTGACAGCTTCGATGAACACTGAAGCTTTCTTT. This chain joins TRBV5-1 and TRBJ1-1, with D perhaps matching TRBD1 (5 bases). Germline V gene lookup returns CDR1 SGHRS and CDR2 YFSETQ. The V and J ends lost 4 bases and 0 bases respectively, with 16 bases between them. This CDR3 is built from 16 residues.

The rearrangement joins TRBV19 to TRBJ2-3; 9 bases line up with TRBD2. CDR3 length equals 17 residues. V shed 6 bases and J 5 bases; nucleotides not matched to a gene: 15. CDR1 LNHDA and CDR2 SQIVND come from the germline V gene (reference sequence). The CDR3 loop reads CASSPPRLAGSKDTQYF. CDR3 in DNA: TGTGCCAGTAGCCCCCCTAGGCTAGCGGGATCAAAAGATACGCAGTATTTT.

The chain joins TRBV6-6 to TRBJ2-6; no definite D call. Per the germline V gene, CDR1 is MNHNY and CDR2 is SVGAGI (reference sequence). V gave up 2 bases and J gave up 4 bases, with 12 bases separating them. This CDR3 comprises 16 residues. CDR3 nucleotide sequence: TGTGCCAGCAGTTACCCCAGGCTTGCAGGGGCCAACGTCCTGACTTTC. Encoded protein: CASSYPRLAGANVLTF.

This clone has just a few counts. J is TRBJ2-5 and V is TRBV6-5, with TRBD1 matching 8 bases. Germline V gene data show CDR1 as MNHEY and CDR2 as SVGAGI. This CDR3 has 14 residues. V lost 6 bases, J lost 7 bases, and 10 bases stayed unmatched. In DNA form, the CDR3 reads TGTGCCAGCAGGACAGACAGGGGACGGGGGACCCAGTACTTC. Translating gives CASRTDRGRGTQYF.

V and J are TRBV28 and TRBJ1-5; the D gene is possibly TRBD1 (6 bases). The germline V gene encodes CDR1 MDHEN and CDR2 SYDVKM. V was trimmed by 6 bases and J by 4 bases, leaving 13 bases between them. The CDR3 is 14 residues long. The CDR3 nucleotides are TGTGCCAGCAGGCCCGGGGACACAAATCAGCCCCAGCATTTT. Translating it yields CASRPGDTNQPQHF. The full variable domain, with the rest looked up from reference TRBV28 and TRBJ1-5, is DVKVTQSSRYLVKRTGEKVFLECVQDMDHENMFWYRQDPGLGLRLIYFSYDVKMKEKGDIPEGYSVSREKKERFSLILESASTNQTSMYLCASRPGDTNQPQHFGDGTRLSIL.

This clone was counted once. The chain carries TRBV19 and TRBJ1-5; D is possibly TRBD1 (5 bases). This CDR3 is built from 20 residues. Deletions cut 2 bases from V and 3 bases from J, with 26 bases between. Germline-derived CDR1 and CDR2 are LNHDA and SQIVND (reference sequence). This CDR3 reads CASSIIRSWYASTDNQPQHF. The CDR3 DNA follows: TGTGCCAGTAGTATAATTCGTTCATGGTATGCGTCGACAGACAATCAGCCCCAGCATTTT. Complete variable domain (other parts from reference TRBV19 and TRBJ1-5): DGGITQSPKYLFRKEGQNVTLSCEQNLNHDAMYWYRQDPGQGLRLIYYSQIVNDFQKGDIAEGYSVSREKKESFPLTVTSAQKNPTAFYLCASSIIRSWYASTDNQPQHFGDGTRLSIL.

The V call is TRBV5-1, the J call TRBJ1-4; maybe TRBD1 (6 bases). Germline V CDR1 and CDR2: SGHRS, YFSETQ. CDR3 length equals 14 residues. V was clipped by 4 bases and J by 7 bases, with 14 bases between them. In nucleotides, the CDR3 is TGCGCCAGCAGCCTCGGGGGGACATTTGAAAAACTGTTTTTT. This encodes CASSLGGTFEKLFF.

This clone has just one count. The chain links TRBV10-3 to TRBJ1-1; TRBD1 might be the D (5 bases). V shed 5 bases and J shed 5 bases, with 15 bases lying between them. The CDR3 is 14 residues long. From germline, CDR1 is ENHRY and CDR2 SYGVKD. DNA for the CDR3: TGTGCCATCAGTTCTCAGGGATTTGAAACTGAAGCTTTCTTT. This sequence encodes CAISSQGFETEAFF.

This chain connects TRBV5-5 to TRBJ1-2; 10 bases fit TRBD1. Germline lookup yields CDR1 SGHKS and CDR2 YYEKEE (reference sequence). The CDR3 covers 16 residues. V shed 2 bases and J 4 bases; nucleotides not matched to a gene: 8. The CDR3 bases are TGTGCCAGCAGCTTCATCCGGGACAGGGGTAGCTATGGCTACACCTTC. Its protein is CASSFIRDRGSYGYTF.

The J gene is TRBJ1-1, the V gene TRBV14; no clear D. The CDR3 loop spans 16 amino acids. Trimming shortened V by 4 bases and J by 0 bases, and 15 bases separated the two germline ends. The germline V gene has CDR1 SGHDN and CDR2 FVKESK. The CDR3 sequence is CASSPPLGSMNTEAFF. In nucleotides, the CDR3 is TGTGCCAGCAGCCCACCCCTGGGGAGCATGAACACTGAAGCTTTCTTT.

In regard to this clone: The same CDR3 can be traced to other DNA sequences in this sample. V gene TRBV7-8 combines with J gene TRBJ2-7, with 7 bases identical to TRBD1. The CDR3 is made up of 11 amino acids. The junction had 1 base not matched to a gene; V was cut back by 5 bases and J by 6 bases. Germline V gene lookup returns CDR1 SGHVS and CDR2 FQNEAQ. The CDR3 sequence: CASSPGGEQYF. The CDR3 region has the DNA TGTGCCAGCAGCCCAGGGGGCGAGCAGTACTTC. Full variable domain (rest looked up from reference TRBV7-8 and TRBJ2-7): GAGVSQSPRYKVAKRGQDVALRCDPISGHVSLFWYQQALGQGPEFLTYFQNEAQLDKSGLPSDRFFAERPEGSVSTLKIQRTQQEDSAVYLCASSPGGEQYFGPGTRLTVT.

The chain joins TRBV5-1 to TRBJ2-1, with TRBD2 matching 12 bases. J lost 7 bases, V lost 6 bases, and 8 bases had no gene match. This CDR3 is built from 15 residues. Germline V CDR1 and CDR2: SGHRS, YFSETQ. The CDR3 reads CASKARTSGDNEQFF. CDR3 bases: TGCGCCAGCAAGGCCCGGACTAGCGGGGATAATGAGCAGTTCTTC.

This clone appeared a single time. The chain employs TRBV29-1 and TRBJ2-1, with TRBD1 identical over 9 bases. There are 15 residues in the CDR3. J gave up 5 bases and V 1 base, and 6 bases lay outside the gene matches. Germline CDR1 SQVTM, CDR2 ANQGSEA. As DNA, the CDR3 is TGCAGCGTTGAAGGGAACAGGGGGCGTAACAATGAGCAGTTCTTC. It translates to CSVEGNRGRNNEQFF.

This sequence joins TRBV30 and TRBJ1-5, with D possibly being TRBD1 (5 bases). The CDR3 length is 14 residues. CDR1 is GTSNPN and CDR2 is SVGIG in the germline V gene (reference sequence). The V and J ends lost 4 bases and 0 bases respectively, with 10 bases between them. CDR3 loop: CAWTAGYSNQPQHF. In DNA, the CDR3 is TGTGCCTGGACAGCAGGGTATAGCAATCAGCCCCAGCATTTT.

The chain is built from TRBV7-2 and TRBJ2-1; perhaps TRBD2 as D (7 bases). Germline-derived CDR1 and CDR2 are SGHTA and FQGNSA. The CDR3 contains 14 residues. The V and J ends lost 6 bases and 5 bases respectively, with 14 bases between them. The CDR3 DNA reads as TGTGCCAGCAGTAGAGGGGGGGAACACAATGAGCAGTTCTTC. It encodes CASSRGGEHNEQFF.

The chain combines TRBV7-9 with TRBJ2-7, with 10 bases aligning to TRBD2. The CDR3 sequence is 15 residues long. J lost 3 bases, V lost 1 base, and 3 bases had no gene match. From germline, CDR1 is SEHNR and CDR2 FQNEAQ (reference sequence). The chain's CDR3 is CASSLVASGSYEQYF. The CDR3 region has the DNA TGTGCCAGCAGCTTAGTTGCTAGCGGGAGCTACGAGCAGTACTTC.